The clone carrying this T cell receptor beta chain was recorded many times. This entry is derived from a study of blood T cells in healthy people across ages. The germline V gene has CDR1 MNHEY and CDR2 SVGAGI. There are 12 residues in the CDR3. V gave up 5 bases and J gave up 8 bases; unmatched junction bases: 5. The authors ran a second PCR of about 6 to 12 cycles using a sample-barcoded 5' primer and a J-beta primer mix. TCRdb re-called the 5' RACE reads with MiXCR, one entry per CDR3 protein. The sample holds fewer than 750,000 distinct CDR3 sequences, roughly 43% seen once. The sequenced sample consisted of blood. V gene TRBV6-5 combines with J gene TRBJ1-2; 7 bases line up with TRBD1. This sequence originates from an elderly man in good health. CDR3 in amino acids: CASSTPDRGYTF. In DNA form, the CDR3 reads TGTGCCAGCAGTACCCCGGACAGGGGCTACACCTTC.